The 20 T cell receptor beta chains given below trace back to one sample, sequenced in a study of OX40 agonist ivuxolimab in advanced cancers. The data were produced by immunoSEQ multiplex PCR, yet TCRdb's version contains in-frame clones alone and is incomplete. The sample yields 60,000 or so clones, roughly 88% seen once. Here the sequenced sample was CD4+ or CD8+ T cells sorted from blood, taken in a trial of the OX40 agonist ivuxolimab. All receptors come from an adult with an advanced solid tumor such as melanoma, head and neck, liver or kidney cancer.

Here the CDR3 reads CASSSGIRTALKETQYF. The CDR3, as DNA: TGCGCCAGCAGCTCGGGGATTCGGACAGCCTTAAAAGAGACCCAGTACTTC. The chain has TRBV5-1 and TRBJ2-5, with a possible D match to TRBD1 (6 bases). From germline, CDR1 is SGHRS and CDR2 YFSETQ. The length of the CDR3 is 17 residues. The V end was cut by 3 bases, the J end by 3 bases, with 21 bases between.

The V and J genes are TRBV7-2 and TRBJ2-7; 8 bases are shared with TRBD1. The CDR3 consists of 15 residues. The J segment lost 5 bases and the V segment lost 5 bases, leaving 11 bases of the junction unmatched. Germline CDR1 SGHTA, CDR2 FQGNSA. CDR3 DNA sequence: TGTGCCAGCAGCCCGGACCGGGACAGGTTTAACGAGCAGTACTTC. Amino acid sequence: CASSPDRDRFNEQYF.

The chain recombines TRBV27 with TRBJ2-2, with 12 bases aligning to TRBD1. The length of the CDR3 is 15 residues. The germline V gene has CDR1 MNHEY and CDR2 SMNVEV (reference sequence). The V gene end was trimmed by 6 bases and the J gene end by 6 bases; junction bases not matched to a gene: 5. The CDR3 region has the DNA TGTGCCAGCAGGTCGGGACAGGGGGCGCCCGGGGAGCTGTTTTTT. Amino acids: CASRSGQGAPGELFF.

The chain uses TRBV14 and TRBJ2-1; the D gene could be TRBD1 or TRBD2 (5 bases each). Trimming cost V 0 bases and J 8 bases, with 14 bases left between them. Germline loops: CDR1 SGHDN, CDR2 FVKESK. The CDR3 contains 15 residues. The CDR3 is CASSQDWLMGDEQFF. CDR3 DNA: TGTGCCAGCAGCCAAGATTGGCTCATGGGGGATGAGCAGTTCTTC.

Comment on this clone: This sample includes further DNA sequences coding for the same CDR3. The rearrangement uses TRBV9 and TRBJ2-7; the D call may be TRBD1 or TRBD2 (6 bases each). The ends were cut back, 0 bases at V and 4 bases at J, with 11 bases in the middle. Germline CDR1 reads SGDLS; CDR2 reads YYNGEE. The length of the CDR3 is 14 residues. The CDR3 protein is CASSVDWGAYEQYF. The CDR3 DNA follows: TGTGCCAGCAGCGTAGATTGGGGGGCTTACGAGCAGTACTTC. The entire variable domain, with the rest obtained from reference TRBV9 and TRBJ2-7, is as follows: DSGVTQTPKHLITATGQRVTLRCSPRSGDLSVYWYQQSLDQGLQFLIQYYNGEERAKGNILERFSAQQFPDLHSELNLSSLELGDSALYFCASSVDWGAYEQYFGPGTRLTVT.

This clone has only a few counts. CDR3 residues: CASSPDGGYNEQFF. The CDR3 DNA follows: TGTGCCAGCAGCCCGGACGGGGGATACAATGAGCAGTTCTTC. This chain links TRBV11-3 with TRBJ2-1; D may be TRBD2 (6 bases). From germline, CDR1 is SGHNT and CDR2 YENEEA. V was shortened by 5 bases and J by 4 bases, with 12 bases between the two germline ends. CDR3 length: 14 residues. The entire variable domain, with the rest obtained from reference TRBV11-3 and TRBJ2-1, is as follows: EAGVVQSPRYKIIEKKQPVAFWCNPISGHNTLYWYLQNLGQGPELLIRYENEEAVDDSQLPKDRFSAERLKGVDSTLKIQPAELGDSAVYLCASSPDGGYNEQFFGPGTRLTVL.

The rearrangement uses TRBV19 and TRBJ1-6, with D uncertain. Germline CDR1 reads LNHDA; CDR2 reads SQIVND (reference sequence). V gave up 4 bases and J gave up 0 bases, with 7 bases separating them. The CDR3 covers 15 residues. CDR3 region: CASSSQISYNSPLHF. The CDR3 DNA follows: TGTGCCAGTAGTAGCCAGATCTCCTATAATTCACCCCTCCACTTT.

The chain employs TRBV6-6 and TRBJ2-7, with 7 bases identical to TRBD1. V lost 5 bases, J lost 7 bases, and 11 bases stayed unmatched. CDR1 MNHNY and CDR2 SVGAGI come from the germline V gene (reference sequence). The CDR3 is 14 residues long. Here the CDR3 reads CASSPSDRAGEQYF. The CDR3 DNA is TGTGCCAGCAGTCCCTCCGACAGGGCCGGTGAGCAGTACTTC.

The CDR3 sequence is CASSSLRENTEAFF. CDR3 coding DNA: TGTGCCAGCAGCTCACTTCGCGAGAACACTGAAGCTTTCTTT. This chain links TRBV7-9 with TRBJ1-1; D is uncertain. The CDR3 sequence is 14 residues long. Germline lookup yields CDR1 SEHNR and CDR2 FQNEAQ (reference sequence). Trimming stripped 4 bases from V and 1 base from J, with 10 bases between.

This rearrangement joins TRBV30 to TRBJ2-5; maybe TRBD1 (5 bases). Germline CDR1 reads GTSNPN; CDR2 reads SVGIG (reference sequence). V lost 5 bases, J lost 2 bases, and 12 bases lay in between. The CDR3 totals 13 residues. The CDR3 nucleotides read TGTGCCTGGCCTCAGGGTAAACAAGAGACCCAGTACTTC. Residues: CAWPQGKQETQYF.

The chain carries TRBV7-3 and TRBJ2-2; 7 bases agree with TRBD1. This CDR3 is built from 19 residues. Germline CDR1 SGHTA, CDR2 FQGTGA. V was clipped by 0 bases and J by 3 bases; unmatched bases: 13. CDR3 nucleotide sequence: TGTGCCAGCAGCTTAACGGCACGCCCCGGGACAGCGGACACCGGGGAGCTGTTTTTT. Protein: CASSLTARPGTADTGELFF.

The rearrangement uses TRBV5-1 and TRBJ1-2, with TRBD1 matching over 7 bases. Germline CDR1 reads SGHRS; CDR2 reads YFSETQ. The CDR3 extends over 12 amino acids. The J segment lost 9 bases and the V segment lost 4 bases, leaving 6 bases of the junction unmatched. The CDR3 region is CASSTGTARYTF. CDR3 DNA: TGCGCCAGCAGCACTGGGACAGCTCGCTACACCTTC.

The V call is TRBV5-8, the J call TRBJ1-1, with D uncertain. Between the trimmed V and J ends, which lost 2 bases and 0 bases, there was a span of 17 bases. The germline CDR1 and CDR2 sequences are SGHTS and YDEGEE. The CDR3 is 17 amino acids. CDR3 in amino acids: CASSLERATIMNTEAFF. In DNA, the CDR3 is TGTGCCAGCAGCTTAGAACGGGCGACCATTATGAACACTGAAGCTTTCTTT.

V is TRBV19 and J is TRBJ2-7, with D possibly matching TRBD2 (5 bases). This CDR3 has 16 residues. Germline CDR1 and CDR2: LNHDA and SQIVND (reference sequence). V was pared by 6 bases and J by 3 bases, with 21 bases between. The CDR3 DNA reads TGTGCCAGTAGCCTTGCGAGCGGAGGAGCTAACTACGAGCAGTACTTC. Protein: CASSLASGGANYEQYF.

The V call is TRBV6-1, the J call TRBJ1-6; TRBD1 agrees at 9 bases. Germline CDR1 reads MNHNS; CDR2 reads SASEGT. Trimming at V came to 6 bases and at J to 8 bases, leaving 2 bases not matched to a gene. This CDR3 is built from 13 residues. The chain's CDR3 is CASSGDRDSPLHF. CDR3 coding DNA: TGTGCCAGCAGCGGGGACAGGGATTCACCCCTCCACTTT.

Comment on this clone: Germline is not matched at one junction end, which may reflect a read error. The chain is built from TRBV4-1 and TRBJ2-5; D may be TRBD2 (5 bases). The germline CDR1 and CDR2 sequences are MGHRA and YSYEKL. The CDR3 contains 15 residues. The CDR3 DNA reads TGTGCCAGCAGCTTAGAGGGCAGGCCGAGGGAGACCCAGTACTTC. Translated: CASSLEGRPRETQYF.

V is TRBV7-8 and J is TRBJ2-3; either TRBD1 or TRBD2 may fit D (5 bases each). V lost 5 bases and J lost 0, with 12 bases in between. The CDR3 length is 15 residues. Germline CDR1 reads SGHVS; CDR2 reads FQNEAQ. CDR3 sequence (DNA): TGTGCCAGCAGCCGAGGGGTCTTTAGCACAGATACGCAGTATTTT. Residues: CASSRGVFSTDTQYF.

J is TRBJ1-4 and V is TRBV28; D not certain. V gave up 10 bases and J gave up 4 bases, with 13 bases separating them. CDR1 is MDHEN, CDR2 SYDVKM, per germline. This CDR3 is built from 13 residues. The CDR3 bases are TGTGCCACGGAAGGGCCTGGTAATGAAAAACTGTTTTTT. Its translation: CATEGPGNEKLFF.

The J gene is TRBJ2-2, the V gene TRBV4-1, with TRBD1 matching 9 bases. Germline values: CDR1 MGHRA, CDR2 YSYEKL. V was pared by 5 bases and J by 7 bases, with 5 bases of the junction left unmatched. The CDR3 consists of 14 residues. This chain's CDR3 is CASSVQGASGELFF. For the CDR3, the DNA is TGCGCCAGCAGCGTACAGGGGGCTAGCGGGGAGCTGTTTTTT.

This rearrangement joins TRBV6-5 to TRBJ1-2; perhaps TRBD1 as D (6 bases). This CDR3 spans 15 amino acids. Germline lookup yields CDR1 MNHEY and CDR2 SVGAGI. V was pared by 6 bases and J by 4 bases, with 18 bases between. CDR3 protein: CASRAKGGAGYGYTF. The CDR3 region has the DNA TGTGCCAGCAGGGCTAAGGGGGGGGCGGGCTATGGCTACACCTTC.